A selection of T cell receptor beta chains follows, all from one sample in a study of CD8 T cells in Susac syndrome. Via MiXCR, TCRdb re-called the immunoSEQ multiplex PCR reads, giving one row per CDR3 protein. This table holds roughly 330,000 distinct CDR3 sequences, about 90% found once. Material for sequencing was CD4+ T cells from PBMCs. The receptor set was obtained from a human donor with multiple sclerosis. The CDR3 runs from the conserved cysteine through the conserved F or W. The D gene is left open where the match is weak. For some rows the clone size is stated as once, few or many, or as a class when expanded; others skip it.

CDR3 protein: CSVARQISGANVLTF; CDR3 DNA: TGCAGCGTTGCCCGACAGATTTCTGGGGCCAACGTCCTGACTTTC; V gene: TRBV29-1; J gene: TRBJ2-6; D gene: .; clone size: .
CDR3 protein: CASSFKVMNTEAFF; CDR3 DNA: TGTGCCAGCAGCTTTAAGGTCATGAACACTGAAGCTTTCTTT; V gene: TRBV12-1; J gene: TRBJ1-1; D gene: .; clone size: .
CDR3 protein: CASSLQGFISYEQYF; CDR3 DNA: TGTGCCAGCAGCTTACAGGGATTCATCTCCTACGAGCAGTACTTC; V gene: TRBV7-2; J gene: TRBJ2-7; D gene: .; clone size: few
CDR3 protein: CSASGSSGGASDTQYF; CDR3 DNA: TGCAGTGCTAGTGGCTCTAGCGGGGGGGCCTCAGATACGCAGTATTTT; V gene: TRBV20-1; J gene: TRBJ2-3; D gene: TRBD2; clone size: .
CDR3 protein: CASSANRQGARGTGELFF; CDR3 DNA: TGTGCCAGCTCAGCAAACCGACAGGGGGCGAGGGGGACCGGGGAGCTGTTTTTT; V gene: TRBV12-3/TRBV12-4; J gene: TRBJ2-2; D gene: TRBD1; clone size: .
CDR3 protein: CASARDLGTGELFF; CDR3 DNA: TGTGCCTCCGCCCGGGATCTGGGTACCGGGGAGCTGTTTTTT; V gene: TRBV30; J gene: TRBJ2-2; D gene: .; clone size: few
CDR3 protein: CASSSPGSKAEAFF; CDR3 DNA: TGTGCCAGCAGTTCCCCGGGGTCGAAGGCTGAAGCTTTCTTT; V gene: TRBV6-5; J gene: TRBJ1-1; D gene: .; clone size: .
CDR3 protein: CAWLNRRTNTEAFF; CDR3 DNA: TGTGCCTGGCTAAATCGACGGACGAACACTGAAGCTTTCTTT; V gene: TRBV30; J gene: TRBJ1-1; D gene: .; clone size: .
CDR3 protein: CARFHQPQHF; CDR3 DNA: TGTGCCCGGTTCCATCAGCCCCAGCATTTT; V gene: TRBV6-2/TRBV6-3; J gene: TRBJ1-5; D gene: .; clone size: .
CDR3 protein: CASSLAGVHEQYF; CDR3 DNA: TGTGCCAGCAGTTTGGCAGGGGTCCACGAGCAGTACTTC; V gene: TRBV12-3/TRBV12-4; J gene: TRBJ2-7; D gene: .; clone size: .
CDR3 protein: CASSQDGSSYEQYF; CDR3 DNA: TGTGCCAGCAGCCAAGACGGTAGCTCCTACGAGCAGTACTTC; V gene: TRBV3-1; J gene: TRBJ2-7; D gene: .; clone size: .
CDR3 protein: CASSYFLGSGVTYNEQFF; CDR3 DNA: TGTGCCAGCAGTTACTTCTTAGGGAGCGGGGTGACCTACAATGAGCAGTTCTTC; V gene: TRBV6-2/TRBV6-3; J gene: TRBJ2-1; D gene: TRBD2; clone size: .
CDR3 protein: CASSPEAGDGYTF; CDR3 DNA: TGTGCCAGCTCACCAGAGGCAGGGGACGGCTACACCTTC; V gene: TRBV18; J gene: TRBJ1-2; D gene: .; clone size: .
CDR3 protein: CASSLRRYQETQYF; CDR3 DNA: TGTGCCAGCAGCTTGCGGCGCTACCAAGAGACCCAGTACTTC; V gene: TRBV7-9; J gene: TRBJ2-5; D gene: .; clone size: .
CDR3 protein: CASTPRGIDNTGELFF; CDR3 DNA: TGCGCCAGCACCCCGAGGGGGATTGACAACACCGGGGAGCTGTTTTTT; V gene: TRBV5-1; J gene: TRBJ2-2; D gene: .; clone size: .